The clone carrying this T cell receptor (beta chain) was found many times. The protocol was immunoSEQ multiplex PCR, while the TCRdb copy is restricted to in-frame clones and leaves out a portion. The data contain about 79,000 clones, 50% to 70% of them singletons. These data are taken from a study of shared clonotypes between healthy human individuals. Study-level background: Three plates each covered CD4 naive and memory; CD8 naive two, CD8 memory one.

Germline V gene data show CDR1 as MDHEN and CDR2 as SYDVKM. V lost 3 bases, J lost 4 bases, and 3 bases stayed unmatched. This CDR3 is 15 amino acids long. The origin of this receptor is a man aged 25-45 years in good health. The V and J genes are TRBV28 and TRBJ2-2, with TRBD1 identical over 9 bases. The sample was memory CD8+ T cells sorted from blood. The subset denotes: CD45RO+ cells pooled with CCR7-negative TemRA cells. CDR3 sequence reads: CASSFRDRVTGELFF. CDR3 in DNA: TGTGCCAGCAGTTTTCGGGACAGGGTCACCGGGGAGCTGTTTTTT.